This T cell receptor beta chain was captured by sequencing in a study of blood T cell repertoires in COVID-19. The data were produced by immunoSEQ multiplex PCR, yet TCRdb's version contains in-frame clones alone and is incomplete. This repertoire shows a few hundred thousand clones, around 84% found once; its top ten account for 1.5% to 1.7%. The CDR3 covers 11 residues. The V gene's germline CDR1 is LNHDA and CDR2 SQIVND (reference sequence). Trimming left V 9 bases short and J 12 bases short, with 12 bases between. The sequenced sample was peripheral blood. This sequence was found in a woman in her 40s who had recovered from COVID-19. The chain links TRBV19 to TRBJ1-6; D call uncertain. As DNA, the CDR3 is TGTGCCAGCACGTCGTCGGGACCCCTCCACTTT. Protein product: CASTSSGPLHF.